The clone carrying this TCR beta chain was counted between two and nine times. The source of the sample is a study of T-cell memory formation after mild COVID-19. Study as a whole: Largely, the TCR clusters proved donor specific.

5'RACE, which relied on constant-segment primers, yielded TCR alpha and TCR beta cDNA libraries carrying sample barcodes and UMIs. TCRdb independently ran MiXCR on the 5' RACE reads; one entry per CDR3 protein. The sample includes 550,000 to 600,000 distinct CDR3 sequences, 17% seen only once; the top ten take just over 8%. The sample was PBMCs or a T cell subset sorted from them (not recorded which). This clonotype was sampled from an adult woman who had mild COVID-19 (a few samples of this study predate the infection). Cell type and time point are not known.

The CDR3 DNA reads as TGTGCCACCAGTGATCCGGGTCTGAACGAGCAGTACTTC. It specifies CATSDPGLNEQYF. V is TRBV24-1 and J is TRBJ2-7; no reliable D call. Trimming took 3 bases from V and 5 from J, leaving 10 bases between them. This CDR3 has 13 amino acids. CDR1 and CDR2 from the germline V gene are KGHDR and SFDVKD.